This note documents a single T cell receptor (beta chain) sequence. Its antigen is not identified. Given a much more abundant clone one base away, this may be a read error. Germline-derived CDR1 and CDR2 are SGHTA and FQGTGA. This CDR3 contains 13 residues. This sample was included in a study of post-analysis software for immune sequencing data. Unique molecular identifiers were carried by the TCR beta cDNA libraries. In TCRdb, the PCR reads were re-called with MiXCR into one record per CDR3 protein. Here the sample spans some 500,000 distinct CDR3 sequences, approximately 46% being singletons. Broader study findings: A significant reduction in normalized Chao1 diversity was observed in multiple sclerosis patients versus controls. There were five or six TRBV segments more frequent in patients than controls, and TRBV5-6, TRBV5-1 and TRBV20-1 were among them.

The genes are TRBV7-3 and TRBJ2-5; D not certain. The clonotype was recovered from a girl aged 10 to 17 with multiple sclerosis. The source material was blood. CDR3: CTSSLTPQETQYF. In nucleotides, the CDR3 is TGTACCAGCAGCTTGACACCTCAAGAGACCCAGTACTTC.